This entry lists 25 T cell receptor beta chains sequenced from one sample in a study of blood T cell repertoires in COVID-19. The table came from immunoSEQ multiplex PCR; TCRdb's copy has only in-frame clones and leaves some out. The table has 150,000 to 200,000 clones, approximately 82% seen once. Specimen: PBMCs or T cells enriched from blood (not recorded which). These receptors originate from a woman aged 45-59 years who had recovered from COVID-19.

V is TRBV11-3 and J is TRBJ2-4; D possibly corresponds to TRBD2 (5 bases). Germline V lookup: CDR1 SGHNT, CDR2 YENEEA. This CDR3 has 12 residues. V was pared by 5 bases and J by 8 bases, with 10 bases between. The CDR3 loop reads CASSGRGDIQYF. The CDR3, as DNA: TGTGCCAGCAGCGGGAGAGGTGACATTCAGTACTTC. Variable domain in full (rest from reference TRBV11-3 and TRBJ2-4): EAGVVQSPRYKIIEKKQPVAFWCNPISGHNTLYWYLQNLGQGPELLIRYENEEAVDDSQLPKDRFSAERLKGVDSTLKIQPAELGDSAVYLCASSGRGDIQYFGAGTRLSVL.

Remarks on this clone: At one boundary the junction diverges from the germline segment, which might be a read error. The CDR3 loop reads CASSPNSLGGVLF. CDR3 sequence (DNA): TGTGCCAGCAGCCCCAATTCGCTCGGAGGGGTTCTCTTC. The chain employs TRBV3-1 (or the pseudogene TRBV3-2) and TRBJ1-2, with D perhaps matching TRBD1 (5 bases). Germline V gene sequence: CDR1 LGHDT, CDR2 YNNKEL (reference sequence). CDR3 size: 13 residues.

This chain links TRBV5-1 with TRBJ1-4; the D is unclear. Trimming removed 3 bases at V and 4 bases at J, with 16 bases between. The CDR3 spans 16 residues. The V gene's germline CDR1 is SGHRS and CDR2 YFSETQ. Written as DNA, the CDR3 is TGCGCCAGCAGCTCCGGCGACAAGTTGGTTAATGAAAAACTGTTTTTT. It is translated as CASSSGDKLVNEKLFF.

V and J are TRBV29-1 and TRBJ1-1; D gene ambiguous. The germline CDR1 and CDR2 sequences are SQVTM and ANQGSEA. V was clipped by 7 bases and J by 1 base, with 10 bases between them. CDR3 length: 12 residues. The CDR3 loop reads CSAAGGNTEAFF. CDR3 nucleotides: TGCAGCGCCGCCGGTGGGAACACTGAAGCTTTCTTT.

This chain links TRBV16 with TRBJ2-5; 8 nucleotides align to TRBD2. Germline values: CDR1 KGHSY, CDR2 FQNENV. Trimming at V came to 4 bases and at J to 5 bases, leaving 9 bases not matched to a gene. The CDR3 consists of 15 residues. This CDR3 reads CASSRPGGQTETQYF. The CDR3 DNA is TGTGCCAGCAGCCGCCCGGGGGGGCAAACGGAGACCCAGTACTTC.

The V and J genes are TRBV28 and TRBJ1-3, with D possibly TRBD1 on 5 matching bases. Looked up from germline, CDR1 is MDHEN and CDR2 is SYDVKM. CDR3 length: 14 amino acids. The V and J ends lost 5 bases and 4 bases respectively, with 12 bases between them. The CDR3 DNA follows: TGTGCCAGCAGTCGACAGATTCGGGGAAACACCATATATTTT. Translation gives CASSRQIRGNTIYF.

The J gene is TRBJ2-2, the V gene TRBV15, with D perhaps matching TRBD2 (5 bases). The CDR3 sequence is 19 residues long. Per germline, CDR1 LNHNV and CDR2 YYDKDF (reference sequence). Trimming took off 0 bases at V and 2 bases at J, with 19 bases between the two ends. The CDR3 nucleotides are TGTGCCACCAGCAGAGATTTGGCCCACTCTAGCCGAAACACCGGGGAGCTGTTTTTT. Protein product: CATSRDLAHSSRNTGELFF. Together with reference TRBV15 and TRBJ2-2, the CDR3 gives the full variable domain: DAMVIQNPRYQVTQFGKPVTLSCSQTLNHNVMYWYQQKSSQAPKLLFHYYDKDFNNEADTPDNFQSRRPNTSFCFLDIRSPGLGDTAMYLCATSRDLAHSSRNTGELFFGEGSRLTVL.

The genes are TRBV25-1 and TRBJ1-2; D uncertain. V shed 3 bases and J shed 0 bases, with 5 bases lying between them. Germline V gives CDR1 MGHDK, CDR2 SYGVNS. The CDR3 is made up of 13 amino acids. In nucleotides, the CDR3 is TGTGCCAGCAGTGATGAGGCTAACTATGGCTACACCTTC. Translation: CASSDEANYGYTF.

This chain connects TRBV7-2 to TRBJ1-3, with a weak D call TRBD1 (6 bases). This CDR3 is 16 amino acids long. V lost 4 bases and J lost 5, with 18 bases in between. Germline loops: CDR1 SGHTA, CDR2 FQGNSA. CDR3 nucleotide sequence: TGTGCCAGCAGCTACACCGGGACAAAGAGCCGAAACACCATATATTTT. This encodes CASSYTGTKSRNTIYF.

The V gene is TRBV25-1, the J gene TRBJ1-4, with D unresolved. Germline lookup yields CDR1 MGHDK and CDR2 SYGVNS. The CDR3 runs to 14 residues. V gave up 2 bases and J gave up 3 bases, with 7 bases separating them. This CDR3 reads CASSETGANEKLFF. Written as DNA, the CDR3 is TGTGCCAGCAGTGAAACCGGTGCTAATGAAAAACTGTTTTTT.

The chain carries TRBV19 and TRBJ1-4; 7 bases are a match to TRBD1. Germline trimming cut 9 bases from V and 8 bases from J; bases unmatched to any gene: 18. From germline, CDR1 is LNHDA and CDR2 SQIVND (reference sequence). There are 16 residues in the CDR3. The CDR3 is CASRVFGQEQREKLFF. CDR3 nucleotides: TGTGCCAGCCGGGTCTTCGGACAGGAGCAAAGGGAAAAACTGTTTTTT.

V and J are TRBV19 and TRBJ1-5; 10 positions match TRBD1. J gave up 4 bases and V 5 bases, and 8 bases lay outside the gene matches. The CDR3 is 16 amino acids. The germline gives CDR1 LNHDA, CDR2 SQIVND (reference sequence). The CDR3 protein is CASSPWDRGRNQPQHF. CDR3 DNA: TGTGCCAGTAGTCCATGGGACAGGGGAAGAAATCAGCCCCAGCATTTT.

This chain uses TRBV6-6 with TRBJ1-3; D possibly corresponds to TRBD1 (6 bases). This CDR3 is built from 14 residues. Trimming took 5 bases from V and 1 from J, leaving 9 bases between them. Per germline, CDR1 MNHNY and CDR2 SVGAGI (reference sequence). Here the CDR3 reads CASSPGASGNTIYF. The CDR3 DNA reads as TGTGCCAGCAGTCCAGGGGCGTCTGGAAACACCATATATTTT.

V and J are TRBV11-2 and TRBJ1-2; unclear D gene. From germline, CDR1 is SGHAT and CDR2 FQNNGV. Trimming pared 5 bases from V and 7 bases from J, leaving 11 bases between. CDR3 length: 12 residues. The CDR3 DNA is TGTGCCAGCAGCAATCAGATGGCTGGCTACACCTTC. This gives the protein CASSNQMAGYTF.

This rearrangement joins TRBV5-4 to TRBJ1-1, with D uncertain. V lost 1 base, J lost 5 bases, and 9 bases lay in between. This CDR3 has 13 amino acids. Germline assignment: CDR1 SGHNT and CDR2 YYREEE (reference sequence). The CDR3 DNA sequence: TGTGCCAGCAGCTTGCCGGGAGAGACTGAAGCTTTCTTT. Amino acid sequence: CASSLPGETEAFF.

This chain links TRBV28 with TRBJ1-2; no clear D. V lost 4 bases and J lost 4, with 13 bases in between. Germline assignment: CDR1 MDHEN and CDR2 SYDVKM. The CDR3 is 14 residues long. The CDR3 protein is CASSSQTSSYGYTF. The CDR3 bases are TGTGCCAGCAGTTCCCAGACAAGTTCCTATGGCTACACCTTC.

This clone was recorded only once. The V and J genes are TRBV4-2 and TRBJ1-3, with 10 bases matching TRBD1. V lost 5 bases to trimming and J lost 4 bases; unmatched junction nucleotides: 11. CDR1 is LGHNA, CDR2 YNFKEQ, per germline. The CDR3 consists of 17 residues. The CDR3 here is CASSSTRGTGVGNTIYF. The DNA for the CDR3 is TGTGCCAGCAGCTCTACTCGCGGGACAGGGGTGGGAAACACCATATATTTT.

The rearrangement links TRBV7-9 to TRBJ2-2; D possibly corresponds to TRBD2 (6 bases). Per the germline V gene, CDR1 is SEHNR and CDR2 is FQNEAQ (reference sequence). With 6 bases removed from V and 5 bases from J, the gap between germline ends came to 16 bases. This CDR3 has 15 amino acids. The CDR3 is CASRLRLVGTGELFF. The CDR3 nucleotides read TGTGCCAGCAGGCTAAGACTAGTGGGGACCGGGGAGCTGTTTTTT.

The V and J genes are TRBV20-1 and TRBJ2-1; the match to TRBD2 covers 7 bases. Looked up from germline, CDR1 is DFQATT and CDR2 is SNEGSKA (reference sequence). The V gene end was trimmed by 3 bases and the J gene end by 3 bases; junction bases not matched to a gene: 5. The CDR3 covers 14 residues. CDR3 amino acids: CSASRPGGYNEQFF. In DNA form, the CDR3 reads TGCAGTGCTAGTCGACCGGGGGGCTACAATGAGCAGTTCTTC.

The chain recombines TRBV19 with TRBJ1-5; possible D gene TRBD1, 6 bases. The germline CDR1 and CDR2 sequences are LNHDA and SQIVND (reference sequence). Trimming removed 6 bases from V and 7 bases from J, with 13 bases in between. This CDR3 region has 13 residues. The CDR3 here is CASRNGGHQPQHF. In nucleotides, the CDR3 is TGTGCCAGTAGAAACGGGGGGCACCAGCCCCAGCATTTT.

This chain uses TRBV6-5 with TRBJ2-5; 9 bases agree with TRBD2. The CDR3 has 13 amino acids. Germline V gene lookup returns CDR1 MNHEY and CDR2 SVGAGI. Trimming cost V 8 bases and J 5 bases; bases outside gene matches: 6. Written as DNA, the CDR3 is TGTGCCAGCGGGGTAGCGGGAGTGGAGACCCAGTACTTC. Translation: CASGVAGVETQYF.

This clone was counted only a few times. V gene TRBV2 combines with J gene TRBJ2-7, with D possibly matching TRBD2 (5 bases). The CDR3 contains 13 residues. The germline CDR1 and CDR2 sequences are SNHLY and FYNNEI. The V and J ends lost 8 bases and 7 bases respectively, with 18 bases between them. The CDR3 coding sequence is TGTGCCAGCGCCCTAGGGAGCGCCCTGGAGCAGTACGTC. Translation: CASALGSALEQYV.

J is TRBJ1-6 and V is TRBV30; 7 bases agree with TRBD1. The trim removed 3 bases at V and 6 bases at J, leaving 14 bases unmatched. Germline CDR1 is GTSNPN and CDR2 is SVGIG (reference sequence). CDR3 length equals 17 residues. The CDR3 loop is CAWSRGSGGFFNSPLHF. The CDR3 DNA follows: TGTGCCTGGAGCCGGGGGTCAGGGGGTTTTTTTAATTCACCCCTCCACTTT.

The CDR3: CASSEQWSQPQHF. The CDR3 DNA reads TGTGCCAGCAGTGAACAGTGGAGTCAGCCCCAGCATTTT. The J gene is TRBJ1-5, the V gene TRBV2; unclear D gene. Looked up from germline, CDR1 is SNHLY and CDR2 is FYNNEI. Between the trimmed V and J ends, which lost 2 bases and 6 bases, there was a span of 8 bases. This CDR3 contains 13 residues. Full variable domain (missing parts from reference TRBV2 and TRBJ1-5): EPEVTQTPSHQVTQMGQEVILRCVPISNHLYFYWYRQILGQKVEFLVSFYNNEISEKSEIFDDQFSVERPDGSNFTLKIRSTKLEDSAMYFCASSEQWSQPQHFGDGTRLSIL.

The chain uses TRBV3-1 (or the pseudogene TRBV3-2) and TRBJ1-6, with D possibly being TRBD1 (6 bases). V was clipped by 5 bases and J by 13 bases, with 27 bases between them. This CDR3 spans 17 amino acids. From germline, CDR1 is LGHDT and CDR2 YNNKEL (reference sequence). The CDR3, as DNA: TGTGCCAGCAGCGACCATCAAGGGGGAGGGGGTTTCTCGCCCCTCCACTTT. Amino acid sequence: CASSDHQGGGGFSPLHF.